The 12 T cell receptor beta chains below come from one sample, sequenced in a study of cytomegalovirus exposure and HLA in healthy donors. Researchers ran the PCR with 60 Vbeta and 13 Jbeta primers. Repertoires were generated with immunoSEQ multiplex PCR, while TCRdb's copy carries only in-frame clones and drops some. The sample has some 150,000 clones; over 70% are singletons. Sequencing used PBMCs. Receptors originate from a woman in her 40s in good health and CMV-seropositive.

The chain carries TRBV28 and TRBJ1-6, with 8 bases fitting TRBD1. CDR3 length equals 13 residues. Trimming cost V 7 bases and J 7 bases; bases outside gene matches: 3. Germline V CDR1 and CDR2: MDHEN, SYDVKM. CDR3 bases: TGTGCCAGCATCCGGGACAGGAATTCACCCCTCCACTTT. Translated: CASIRDRNSPLHF.

This CDR3 is CASSSTSGGAREQFF. The CDR3 region has the DNA TGTGCCAGCAGTTCCACTAGCGGGGGGGCCCGTGAGCAGTTCTTC. The chain combines TRBV6-5 with TRBJ2-1; 13 positions agree with TRBD2. The germline gives CDR1 MNHEY, CDR2 SVGAGI. There are 15 residues in the CDR3. J lost 9 bases, V lost 4 bases, and 6 bases had no gene match.

The rearrangement uses TRBV7-6 and TRBJ2-7; possible D gene TRBD1, 5 bases. Germline V CDR1 and CDR2: SGHVS, FNYEAQ. Trimming took 1 base from V and 2 from J, leaving 9 bases between them. The CDR3 extends over 14 amino acids. Here the CDR3 DNA reads TGTGCCAGCAGCTTAGATACAGGTGCCTACGAGCAGTACTTC. Residues: CASSLDTGAYEQYF.

V usage is TRBV7-9 and J usage is TRBJ2-5; D is perhaps TRBD1 (7 bases). The germline V gene has CDR1 SEHNR and CDR2 FQNEAQ (reference sequence). V was trimmed by 2 bases and J by 5 bases, leaving 12 bases between them. This CDR3 is built from 14 residues. The CDR3: CASSLLSGGETQYF. In DNA, the CDR3 is TGTGCCAGCAGCTTATTATCAGGGGGGGAGACCCAGTACTTC.

CDR3 amino acids: CASRFELSPSGNTIYF. The CDR3, as DNA: TGTGCAAGTCGCTTCGAGTTGTCGCCGTCCGGAAACACCATATATTTT. The genes are TRBV12-2 and TRBJ1-3. TRBV12-2 is an annotated pseudogene. The CDR3 contains 16 residues.

The chain is built from TRBV27 and TRBJ2-1; the D gene is possibly TRBD2 (5 bases). The V and J ends lost 2 bases and 7 bases respectively, with 6 bases between them. Germline values: CDR1 MNHEY, CDR2 SMNVEV (reference sequence). The CDR3 consists of 12 residues. CDR3 loop: CASSLPGNEQFF. CDR3 in DNA: TGTGCCAGCAGTTTACCGGGGAATGAGCAGTTCTTC.

The chain employs TRBV4-1 and TRBJ2-5, with D hard to call. The germline V gene has CDR1 MGHRA and CDR2 YSYEKL. The ends were cut back, 0 bases at V and 2 bases at J, with 10 bases in the middle. The CDR3 extends over 15 amino acids. CDR3 sequence reads: CASSQDARSQETQYF. CDR3 DNA: TGCGCCAGCAGCCAAGACGCCCGGTCGCAAGAGACCCAGTACTTC.

The genes are TRBV5-1 and TRBJ2-2; no firm D call. V shed 2 bases and J shed 6 bases, with 11 bases lying between them. The germline gives CDR1 SGHRS, CDR2 YFSETQ. The CDR3 is made up of 14 amino acids. The CDR3 DNA is TGCGCCAGCAGCTTTCTCACTTTTGCCGGGGAGCTGTTTTTT. This translates into CASSFLTFAGELFF.

A remark on this clone: Other DNA sequences of this sample code for an identical CDR3. As DNA, the CDR3 is TGTGCCTGGAGTGTACAGGGTCCGGAGACCCAGTACTTC. It is translated as CAWSVQGPETQYF. The chain employs TRBV30 and TRBJ2-5, with D possibly being TRBD1 (6 bases). Germline values: CDR1 GTSNPN, CDR2 SVGIG (reference sequence). With 0 bases removed from V and 5 bases from J, the gap between germline ends came to 10 bases. The length of the CDR3 is 13 residues.

The CDR3 loop is CASSQDRQVRETQYF. CDR3 DNA sequence: TGTGCCAGCAGCCAAGATAGACAGGTGCGGGAGACCCAGTACTTC. The chain uses TRBV4-2 and TRBJ2-5; a possible D gene is TRBD1 (6 bases). CDR3 size: 15 residues. In germline, CDR1 is LGHNA, CDR2 YNFKEQ. Trimming removed 0 bases at V and 5 bases at J, with 13 bases between.

The chain uses TRBV11-2 and TRBJ1-5; possible D gene TRBD1, 6 bases. Germline V gene data show CDR1 as SGHAT and CDR2 as FQNNGV. With 0 bases removed from V and 9 bases from J, the gap between germline ends came to 15 bases. This CDR3 has 15 amino acids. CDR3 residues: CASSLDLDRPWPQHF. For the CDR3, the DNA is TGTGCCAGCAGCTTAGATCTCGACAGGCCATGGCCCCAGCATTTT.

The chain couples TRBV28 to TRBJ2-1; tentative D call: TRBD2 (5 bases). Per germline, CDR1 MDHEN and CDR2 SYDVKM. Trimming pared 6 bases from V and 3 bases from J, leaving 9 bases between. The CDR3 length is 13 residues. The CDR3 nucleotides are TGTGCCAGCAGACCCGGAGGCTACAATGAGCAGTTCTTC. It encodes CASRPGGYNEQFF.